This T cell receptor beta chain is from a study of T cell changes during pregnancy in multiple sclerosis. Trimming pared 4 bases from V and 4 bases from J, leaving 12 bases between. From germline, CDR1 is SNHLY and CDR2 FYNNEI. This CDR3 is 14 amino acids long. Sequenced by immunoSEQ multiplex PCR; TCRdb stores in-frame clones only, minus some. The sample holds over 30,000 clones, approximately 90% seen once. This chain joins TRBV2 and TRBJ2-3, with D maybe TRBD2 (7 bases). The receptor was isolated from a female donor with multiple sclerosis, enrolled in a pregnancy study. Material: CD8+ T cells from peripheral blood mononuclear cells, obtained in the third trimester of pregnancy. This CDR3 reads CASSVRGGADTQYF. CDR3 nucleotide sequence: TGTGCCAGCAGTGTTCGCGGGGGCGCAGATACGCAGTATTTT.